The 32 T cell receptor beta chains given below trace back to one sample, sequenced in a study of blood T cell repertoires in COVID-19. TCRdb's table, derived via immunoSEQ multiplex PCR, lists solely in-frame clones and lacks some. Here the sample spans fewer than 200,000 clones, roughly 88% being singletons. The specimen was peripheral blood. The source of these receptors is a man between 18 and 35 years old with COVID-19, enrolled during active disease.

The rearrangement links TRBV9 to TRBJ2-3; 9 bases agree with TRBD1. Germline trimming cut 7 bases from V and 3 bases from J; bases unmatched to any gene: 3. CDR3 size: 13 residues. CDR1 and CDR2 (germline): SGDLS, YYNGEE. DNA of the CDR3: TGTGCCAGCGGGGGACAGGGAACAGATACGCAGTATTTT. As protein: CASGGQGTDTQYF.

This sequence joins TRBV11-2 and TRBJ2-1; D may be TRBD1 (5 bases). This CDR3 has 17 amino acids. V lost 4 bases, J lost 2 bases, and 18 bases lay in between. CDR1 is SGHAT, CDR2 FQNNGV, per germline. CDR3 protein: CASSSIQGKPTYNEQFF. CDR3 coding DNA: TGTGCCAGCAGCTCAATTCAGGGAAAACCTACCTACAATGAGCAGTTCTTC. Using reference TRBV11-2 and TRBJ2-1 for the parts outside the CDR3, the full variable domain is EAGVAQSPRYKIIEKRQSVAFWCNPISGHATLYWYQQILGQGPKLLIQFQNNGVVDDSQLPKDRFSAERLKGVDSTLKIQPAKLEDSAVYLCASSSIQGKPTYNEQFFGPGTRLTVL.

The chain combines TRBV19 with TRBJ1-3; no clear D gene. CDR3 size: 16 residues. Per the germline V gene, CDR1 is LNHDA and CDR2 is SQIVND (reference sequence). Between the trimmed V and J ends, which lost 4 bases and 0 bases, there was a span of 13 bases. The CDR3 here is CASSTSGRGSGNTIYF. The CDR3, as DNA: TGTGCCAGTAGTACAAGCGGTCGGGGCTCTGGAAACACCATATATTTT.

This rearrangement joins TRBV6-2 or TRBV6-3 to TRBJ1-6; 7 positions match TRBD1. CDR3 length equals 15 residues. Germline V gene lookup returns CDR1 MNHEY and CDR2 SVGEGT. V was pared by 2 bases and J by 6 bases, with 4 bases of the junction left unmatched. The DNA of the CDR3 is TGTGCCAGCAGTTACACCCGGGACAGTAATTCACCCCTCCACTTT. Its protein is CASSYTRDSNSPLHF.

V usage is TRBV3-1 (or the pseudogene TRBV3-2) and J usage is TRBJ1-5, with 10 nucleotides matching TRBD1. The CDR3 consists of 15 residues. Trimming at V came to 4 bases and at J to 7 bases, leaving 7 bases not matched to a gene. Germline loops: CDR1 LGHDT, CDR2 YNNKEL (reference sequence). Here the CDR3 DNA reads TGTGCCAGCAGCCTCCGACAGGGGGCAGGGCAGCCCCAGCATTTT. Amino acids: CASSLRQGAGQPQHF.

V gene TRBV5-1 combines with J gene TRBJ1-4, with D perhaps matching TRBD1 (5 bases). The CDR3 is 14 residues long. V shed 0 bases and J shed 5 bases, with 8 bases lying between them. Germline CDR1 and CDR2: SGHRS and YFSETQ. The CDR3 protein is CASSLGAGNEKLFF. DNA of the CDR3: TGCGCCAGCAGCTTGGGCGCAGGGAATGAAAAACTGTTTTTT.

Here the CDR3 DNA reads TGTGCCAGCAGCCCCAAGGACAGGGGGCTCGAGCAGTACTTC. Its protein product is CASSPKDRGLEQYF. The genes are TRBV28 and TRBJ2-7; 11 bases are shared with TRBD1. Germline V gene sequence: CDR1 MDHEN, CDR2 SYDVKM. The CDR3 loop spans 14 amino acids. The V and J ends lost 6 bases and 6 bases, in that order; junction bases with no gene match: 7.

The V and J genes are TRBV7-9 and TRBJ1-3; 7 bases map to TRBD1. V was pared by 7 bases and J by 6 bases, with 18 bases of the junction left unmatched. CDR1 is SEHNR and CDR2 is FQNEAQ in the germline V gene (reference sequence). The length of the CDR3 is 17 residues. As DNA, the CDR3 is TGTGCCAGCATCCCACCCCCCGCGACAGGGCCGGAAAACACCATATATTTT. This translates into CASIPPPATGPENTIYF.

The V and J genes are TRBV4-3 and TRBJ2-1; 8 nucleotides agree with TRBD2. The CDR3 has 15 amino acids. V lost 5 bases and J lost 6; bases outside the gene matches: 9. Germline V gene sequence: CDR1 LGHNA, CDR2 YSLEER. The CDR3 DNA reads as TGCGCCAGCAGCAGTTGGGGGACTAGTGGCAATGAGCAGTTCTTC. Translated: CASSSWGTSGNEQFF.

This chain connects TRBV28 to TRBJ1-2; D may be TRBD1 (6 bases). The V end lost 7 bases, the J end lost 1 base, and 13 bases lay between the germline ends. This CDR3 is 14 amino acids long. The V gene's germline CDR1 is MDHEN and CDR2 SYDVKM. CDR3 loop: CASIRGAINYGYTF. Here the CDR3 DNA reads TGTGCCAGCATCCGGGGGGCCATTAACTATGGCTACACCTTC.

This chain joins TRBV6-5 and TRBJ2-3, with 7 positions matching TRBD1. Germline CDR1 reads MNHEY; CDR2 reads SVGAGI. The CDR3 is 13 amino acids. Germline trimming cut 8 bases from V and 3 bases from J; bases unmatched to any gene: 5. The CDR3, as DNA: TGTGCCAGCGGTAGGGGGCTAACAGATACGCAGTATTTT. It encodes CASGRGLTDTQYF.

The J gene is TRBJ1-4, the V gene TRBV5-8, with 7 positions matching TRBD1. This CDR3 contains 15 residues. J gave up 4 bases and V 4 bases, and 7 bases lay outside the gene matches. Germline CDR1 SGHTS, CDR2 YDEGEE. The CDR3 DNA reads TGTGCCAGCAGCCCTATGGGACAGATTAATGAAAAACTGTTTTTT. Translated, it gives CASSPMGQINEKLFF. Combining the CDR3 with reference TRBV5-8 and TRBJ1-4 gives the whole variable domain EAGVTQSPTHLIKTRGQQATLRCSPISGHTSVYWYQQALGLGLQFLLWYDEGEERNRGNFPPRFSGRQFPNYSSELNVNALELEDSALYLCASSPMGQINEKLFFGSGTQLSVL.

This chain connects TRBV9 to TRBJ2-1, with D tentatively TRBD1 (6 bases). V lost 2 bases and J 9 bases, leaving 9 bases between the germline ends. Looked up from germline, CDR1 is SGDLS and CDR2 is YYNGEE. The CDR3 extends over 12 amino acids. This CDR3 is CASSVQGGEQFF. DNA of the CDR3: TGTGCCAGCAGCGTCCAAGGGGGTGAGCAGTTCTTC.

The V gene is TRBV27, the J gene TRBJ2-1; the match to TRBD2 covers 7 bases. This CDR3 is built from 14 residues. Trimming removed 5 bases from V and 4 bases from J; junction bases left unmatched: 5. Germline V gives CDR1 MNHEY, CDR2 SMNVEV (reference sequence). CDR3 protein: CASSAGVGYNEQFF. The CDR3, as DNA: TGTGCCAGCAGTGCGGGAGTCGGGTACAATGAGCAGTTCTTC.

The V call is TRBV21-1, the J call TRBJ1-1; no DNA check was done on the table's D call, TRBD1. TRBV21-1 is a pseudogene locus. The CDR3 covers 15 residues. The CDR3 DNA reads as TGTGCCAGCAGCAACAGACAGGGTAAGGTTTATGAGGCTTTCTTT. This translates into CASSNRQGKVYEAFF.

In its sample, this clone was seen once. The chain uses TRBV15 and TRBJ1-5; tentative D call: TRBD1 (5 bases). This CDR3 spans 14 amino acids. Deletions cut 3 bases from V and 6 bases from J, with 12 bases between. Germline loops: CDR1 LNHNV, CDR2 YYDKDF (reference sequence). This CDR3 is CATSSSDMVQPQHF. The CDR3 DNA sequence: TGTGCCACCAGCAGTTCGGACATGGTTCAGCCCCAGCATTTT.

The CDR3 loop reads CASSLGWKAGGGHEQYF. The CDR3 nucleotides are TGTGCCAGCAGCTTAGGATGGAAGGCAGGGGGAGGCCACGAGCAGTACTTC. V gene TRBV7-9 combines with J gene TRBJ2-7; TRBD1 might be the D (7 bases). The V end was cut by 1 base, the J end by 5 bases, with 21 bases between. Germline values: CDR1 SEHNR, CDR2 FQNEAQ (reference sequence). The CDR3 sequence is 17 residues long. Looking up the rest from reference TRBV7-9 and TRBJ2-7 gives the full variable domain: DTGVSQNPRHKITKRGQNVTFRCDPISEHNRLYWYRQTLGQGPEFLTYFQNEAQLEKSRLLSDRFSAERPKGSFSTLEIQRTEQGDSAMYLCASSLGWKAGGGHEQYFGPGTRLTVT.

CDR3 protein: CASSQTGRTYEQYF. CDR3 bases: TGTGCCAGCAGCCAAACAGGCCGTACGTACGAGCAGTACTTC. V is TRBV14 and J is TRBJ2-7; D perhaps matches TRBD1 (5 bases). From germline, CDR1 is SGHDN and CDR2 FVKESK. There are 14 residues in the CDR3. V lost 2 bases and J lost 4, with 12 bases in between.

This chain links TRBV11-3 with TRBJ2-2; 7 nucleotides match TRBD2. The CDR3 runs to 16 residues. Germline values: CDR1 SGHNT, CDR2 YENEEA. The V gene end was trimmed by 0 bases and the J gene end by 2 bases; junction bases not matched to a gene: 3. CDR3 protein: CASSLDLAVNTGELFF. In DNA, the CDR3 is TGTGCCAGCAGCTTAGATCTAGCGGTTAACACCGGGGAGCTGTTTTTT.

J is TRBJ1-5 and V is TRBV28, with a weak D call TRBD1 (6 bases). Germline loops: CDR1 MDHEN, CDR2 SYDVKM. V shed 3 bases and J shed 7 bases, with 13 bases lying between them. The CDR3 contains 14 residues. CDR3 sequence: CASSFYRVGQPQHF. Here the CDR3 DNA reads TGTGCCAGCAGTTTCTACAGGGTGGGGCAGCCCCAGCATTTT. Based on the CDR3 plus reference TRBV28 and TRBJ1-5, the full variable domain is DVKVTQSSRYLVKRTGEKVFLECVQDMDHENMFWYRQDPGLGLRLIYFSYDVKMKEKGDIPEGYSVSREKKERFSLILESASTNQTSMYLCASSFYRVGQPQHFGDGTRLSIL.

This clone appeared once. The J gene is TRBJ2-3, the V gene TRBV19; 7 bases match TRBD2. The CDR3 has 15 amino acids. The germline V gene encodes CDR1 LNHDA and CDR2 SQIVND (reference sequence). V shed 7 bases and J 4 bases; nucleotides not matched to a gene: 11. The CDR3 nucleotides read TGTGCCAGTACCAGTGGACGGGAGGTATCAGATACGCAGTATTTT. Protein product: CASTSGREVSDTQYF.

The chain links TRBV9 to TRBJ1-2; D is uncertain. Trimming cost V 0 bases and J 14 bases, with 11 bases left between them. The germline V gene has CDR1 SGDLS and CDR2 YYNGEE. The CDR3 spans 11 residues. This CDR3 reads CASSVGIGLTF. In DNA, the CDR3 is TGTGCCAGCAGCGTAGGAATCGGTCTAACCTTC.

The genes are TRBV4-1 and TRBJ2-2, with TRBD1 matching 9 bases. V trimming: 1 base; J trimming: 5 bases; junction bases outside the gene matches: 2. The CDR3 length is 15 residues. Germline V gives CDR1 MGHRA, CDR2 YSYEKL. CDR3 loop: CASSQGTGATGELFF. In nucleotides, the CDR3 is TGCGCCAGCAGCCAAGGGACAGGGGCTACCGGGGAGCTGTTTTTT.

CDR3 sequence: CASRPRRSGTDTQYF. The CDR3 nucleotides read TGTGCCAGCCGCCCGAGGAGGTCCGGCACAGATACGCAGTATTTT. The J gene is TRBJ2-3, the V gene TRBV7-6; perhaps TRBD2 as D (5 bases). The V end was cut by 8 bases, the J end by 1 base, with 16 bases between. Germline V CDR1 and CDR2: SGHVS, FNYEAQ. This CDR3 has 15 residues.

The gene calls are TRBV7-7 and TRBJ2-2; 9 positions match TRBD2. Germline loops: CDR1 SSHAT, CDR2 FNYEAQ (reference sequence). Trimming at V came to 1 base and at J to 1 base, leaving 4 bases not matched to a gene. The length of the CDR3 is 17 residues. Written as DNA, the CDR3 is TGTGCCAGCAGCTTAGGGCCTAGCGGGGTGAACACCGGGGAGCTGTTTTTT. Its protein product is CASSLGPSGVNTGELFF.

This rearrangement joins TRBV5-5 to TRBJ2-1; 14 bases line up with TRBD2. The ends lost 4 bases at V and 9 bases at J; junction bases unmatched: 9. The V gene's germline CDR1 is SGHKS and CDR2 YYEKEE (reference sequence). This CDR3 comprises 16 residues. CDR3 sequence: CASSRGTSGRSSEQFF. The DNA for the CDR3 is TGTGCCAGCAGCAGGGGGACTAGCGGGAGATCGAGTGAGCAGTTCTTC.

This clone was detected only once. V usage is TRBV9 and J usage is TRBJ2-2; D call uncertain. The ends were cut back, 3 bases at V and 4 bases at J, with 10 bases in the middle. Germline values: CDR1 SGDLS, CDR2 YYNGEE. The CDR3 spans 14 residues. CDR3 amino acids: CASSESTFTGELFF. CDR3 DNA: TGTGCCAGCAGCGAAAGTACATTCACCGGGGAGCTGTTTTTT.

The sample holds many counts of this clone. The chain employs TRBV7-8 and TRBJ1-5; the D is unclear. This CDR3 is 14 amino acids long. Trimming removed 2 bases at V and 7 bases at J, with 12 bases between. The germline V gene encodes CDR1 SGHVS and CDR2 FQNEAQ. CDR3 bases: TGTGCCAGCAGCTTAAGGTCAGGTTTACAGCCCCAGCATTTT. Its translation is CASSLRSGLQPQHF. Full variable domain (missing parts from reference TRBV7-8 and TRBJ1-5): GAGVSQSPRYKVAKRGQDVALRCDPISGHVSLFWYQQALGQGPEFLTYFQNEAQLDKSGLPSDRFFAERPEGSVSTLKIQRTQQEDSAVYLCASSLRSGLQPQHFGDGTRLSIL.

The chain is built from TRBV12-3 or TRBV12-4 and TRBJ1-1; D is ambiguous. The V gene lost 7 bases and the J gene lost 10 bases, with 13 bases spanning the gap. There are 11 residues in the CDR3. This chain's CDR3 is CASILGLRAFF. DNA for the CDR3: TGTGCCAGCATCCTAGGTTTAAGAGCTTTCTTT.

The chain employs TRBV9 and TRBJ2-5, with TRBD1 identical over 10 bases. The J segment lost 4 bases and the V segment lost 5 bases, leaving 2 bases of the junction unmatched. CDR1 SGDLS and CDR2 YYNGEE come from the germline V gene. The CDR3 runs to 13 residues. CDR3 nucleotide sequence: TGTGCCAGCAGGGGGGACAGGGGAGAGACCCAGTACTTC. It translates to CASRGDRGETQYF.

The gene calls are TRBV9 and TRBJ2-1; no clear D. The CDR3 runs to 16 residues. V lost 0 bases and J lost 4, with 14 bases in between. Germline CDR1 and CDR2: SGDLS and YYNGEE. The CDR3 DNA reads as TGTGCCAGCAGCGTAGATAGCTCCCCTTCTTACAATGAGCAGTTCTTC. It codes for CASSVDSSPSYNEQFF.

The chain combines TRBV24-1 with TRBJ2-1; 8 bases line up with TRBD2. Germline V gene data show CDR1 as KGHDR and CDR2 as SFDVKD. This CDR3 is 15 amino acids long. Trimming took 3 bases from V and 8 from J; bases not matched to a gene: 8. The CDR3 here is CATSDPGRGAHEQFF. As DNA, the CDR3 is TGTGCCACCAGTGATCCCGGGAGGGGGGCGCATGAGCAGTTCTTC.